One sample yielded the 20 T cell receptor beta chains listed below, sequenced in a study of beta chain features in type 1 diabetes. The authors reverse transcribed all of the isolated RNA, so sequencing captured expressed TCRB transcripts. Produced via immunoSEQ multiplex PCR; TCRdb's table is partial and in-frame only. In the table there are fewer than 300,000 clones, 20% of which are singletons. The study, taken as a whole, reports: The study found moderately but significantly shorter TCRB CDR3s in all four CD4+ subsets of Type 1 diabetes patients.

These receptors have no known antigen. Specimen: naive CD4+ T cells from blood. Receptors were obtained from a woman in her thirties or forties with type 1 diabetes.

The J gene is TRBJ1-5, the V gene TRBV28; 7 nucleotides align to TRBD1. With 6 bases clipped from V and 3 bases from J, the junction kept 8 bases outside the gene matches. The CDR3 loop spans 15 amino acids. The germline V gene has CDR1 MDHEN and CDR2 SYDVKM. The DNA of the CDR3 is TGTGCCAGCAGCACGGGACAGACAGACAATCAGCCCCAGCATTTT. This gives the protein CASSTGQTDNQPQHF.

The chain recombines TRBV5-1 with TRBJ1-5; D remains ambiguous. Germline values: CDR1 SGHRS, CDR2 YFSETQ. The V end lost 0 bases, the J end lost 5 bases, and 9 bases lay between the germline ends. This CDR3 has 14 residues. The CDR3: CASSLAAGHQPQHF. CDR3 in DNA: TGCGCCAGCAGCTTGGCCGCAGGCCATCAGCCCCAGCATTTT.

This clone has just a few counts. For the CDR3, the DNA is TGTGCCAGCTCAGCGACTAGCCGGATCTCCTACGAGCAGTACTTC. As protein: CASSATSRISYEQYF. The V gene is TRBV18, the J gene TRBJ2-7; 7 bases line up with TRBD2. CDR3 length: 15 residues. CDR1 KGHSH and CDR2 LQKENI come from the germline V gene. V gave up 5 bases and J gave up 0 bases; unmatched junction bases: 7.

This clone turned up a few times. The chain employs TRBV7-9 and TRBJ2-1; D unclear. The CDR3 sequence is 13 residues long. Trimming left V 5 bases short and J 12 bases short, with 17 bases between. Germline V gene lookup returns CDR1 SEHNR and CDR2 FQNEAQ (reference sequence). The CDR3 spells CASSPIASSGQFF. CDR3 in DNA: TGTGCCAGCAGCCCAATCGCGTCCTCGGGGCAGTTCTTC. Full variable domain (outside the CDR3, taken from reference TRBV7-9 and TRBJ2-1): DTGVSQNPRHKITKRGQNVTFRCDPISEHNRLYWYRQTLGQGPEFLTYFQNEAQLEKSRLLSDRFSAERPKGSFSTLEIQRTEQGDSAMYLCASSPIASSGQFFGPGTRLTVL.

The V call is TRBV7-3, the J call TRBJ2-6; weak D call: TRBD2 (6 bases). Germline V lookup: CDR1 SGHTA, CDR2 FQGTGA. Trimming cost V 6 bases and J 2 bases, with 17 bases left between them. This CDR3 is 17 amino acids long. DNA for the CDR3: TGTGCCAGCAGTTATCCTCGGGGCGGGACTGGGGCCAACGTCCTGACTTTC. It specifies CASSYPRGGTGANVLTF.

V and J are TRBV5-4 and TRBJ2-2; no reliable D call. Germline V lookup: CDR1 SGHNT, CDR2 YYREEE (reference sequence). This CDR3 has 15 residues. V was shortened by 0 bases and J by 0 bases, with 6 bases between the two germline ends. CDR3 sequence: CASSLELTNTGELFF. The CDR3, as DNA: TGTGCCAGCAGCTTGGAGCTAACGAACACCGGGGAGCTGTTTTTT.

This clone has a handful of counts. The rearrangement links TRBV29-1 to TRBJ2-5; unclear D gene. The CDR3 length is 13 residues. Per the germline V gene, CDR1 is SQVTM and CDR2 is ANQGSEA. The V end was cut by 2 bases, the J end by 2 bases, with 9 bases between. CDR3 coding DNA: TGCAGCGTTGAAATCCACAAACAAGAGACCCAGTACTTC. It translates to CSVEIHKQETQYF.

Remarks on this clone: A read error may produce the germline difference seen at one junction end. The genes are TRBV5-4 and TRBJ2-5; 9 bases match TRBD2. This CDR3 has 15 residues. CDR1 SGHNT and CDR2 YYREEE come from the germline V gene (reference sequence). CDR3 protein: CASTYGLANQESQYF. The CDR3 nucleotides read TGTGCCAGCACTTACGGACTAGCGAATCAAGAGTCCCAGTACTTC.

This clone turned up a few times. This sequence joins TRBV14 and TRBJ2-5; possible D gene TRBD1, 6 bases. The germline V and J ends were trimmed by 1 base and 2 bases, with 11 bases remaining between them. This CDR3 region has 15 residues. The germline CDR1 and CDR2 sequences are SGHDN and FVKESK. The chain's CDR3 is CASSQVRTAQETQYF. The CDR3 DNA follows: TGTGCCAGCAGCCAAGTGAGGACAGCTCAAGAGACCCAGTACTTC.

This clone was seen more than once but under ten times. The rearrangement joins TRBV5-1 to TRBJ2-5; no definite D call. Germline values: CDR1 SGHRS, CDR2 YFSETQ. The CDR3 spans 12 residues. Trimming removed 0 bases at V and 5 bases at J, with 5 bases between. The CDR3 nucleotides are TGCGCCAGCAGCTTGGCAGCGGAGACCCAGTACTTC. This encodes CASSLAAETQYF. Variable domain in full (rest from reference TRBV5-1 and TRBJ2-5): KAGVTQTPRYLIKTRGQQVTLSCSPISGHRSVSWYQQTPGQGLQFLFEYFSETQRNKGNFPGRFSGRQFSNSRSEMNVSTLELGDSALYLCASSLAAETQYFGPGTRLLVL.

The chain couples TRBV7-9 to TRBJ2-5, with D perhaps matching TRBD1 (5 bases). CDR1 is SEHNR, CDR2 FQNEAQ, per germline (reference sequence). CDR3 length: 17 amino acids. V lost 3 bases and J 1 base, leaving 18 bases between the germline ends. Here the CDR3 DNA reads TGTGCCAGCAGCTTGATTTCTAGGGGCCGTTTCCAAGAGACCCAGTACTTC. Translated: CASSLISRGRFQETQYF. Combining the CDR3 with reference TRBV7-9 and TRBJ2-5 gives the whole variable domain DTGVSQNPRHKITKRGQNVTFRCDPISEHNRLYWYRQTLGQGPEFLTYFQNEAQLEKSRLLSDRFSAERPKGSFSTLEIQRTEQGDSAMYLCASSLISRGRFQETQYFGPGTRLLVL.

The sample holds a few counts of this clone. The gene calls are TRBV9 and TRBJ2-7, with 8 bases aligning to TRBD1. Germline-derived CDR1 and CDR2 are SGDLS and YYNGEE. This CDR3 comprises 14 residues. Trimming at V came to 0 bases and at J to 4 bases, leaving 3 bases not matched to a gene. The CDR3 reads CASSVGTGIYEQYF. In DNA form, the CDR3 reads TGTGCCAGCAGCGTAGGGACAGGGATTTACGAGCAGTACTTC. Full variable domain (outside the CDR3, taken from reference TRBV9 and TRBJ2-7): DSGVTQTPKHLITATGQRVTLRCSPRSGDLSVYWYQQSLDQGLQFLIQYYNGEERAKGNILERFSAQQFPDLHSELNLSSLELGDSALYFCASSVGTGIYEQYFGPGTRLTVT.

The chain is built from TRBV6-6 and TRBJ2-2, with 7 bases aligning to TRBD1. The CDR3 length is 15 residues. Trimming removed 5 bases from V and 2 bases from J; junction bases left unmatched: 5. The germline V gene has CDR1 MNHNY and CDR2 SVGAGI (reference sequence). CDR3 DNA: TGTGCCAGCAGTGACCGGGACAGCAACACCGGGGAGCTGTTTTTT. Protein product: CASSDRDSNTGELFF.

This clone occurred a few times. V is TRBV4-3 and J is TRBJ2-1, with 7 bases fitting TRBD2. The CDR3 covers 15 residues. V gave up 1 base and J gave up 7 bases; unmatched junction bases: 7. Germline assignment: CDR1 LGHNA and CDR2 YSLEER. CDR3 region: CASSQVAGVWNEQFF. CDR3 in DNA: TGCGCCAGCAGCCAAGTCGCGGGAGTTTGGAATGAGCAGTTCTTC.

This chain joins TRBV1 and TRBJ1-5; the DNA was not used to check the table's D call, TRBD1. TRBV1 is listed as a pseudogene. The CDR3 loop spans 16 amino acids. DNA of the CDR3: TGCACCAGCAGGCTTATTTTGGACAGGCGATATCAGCCCCAGCATTTT. It codes for CTSRLILDRRYQPQHF.

This clone came up once. The chain couples TRBV27 to TRBJ2-2, with a possible D match to TRBD1 (6 bases). CDR3 length: 12 residues. Trimming shortened V by 8 bases and J by 5 bases, and 9 bases separated the two germline ends. Germline lookup yields CDR1 MNHEY and CDR2 SMNVEV (reference sequence). This chain's CDR3 is CASGTGTGELFF. In nucleotides, the CDR3 is TGTGCCAGCGGCACAGGGACCGGGGAGCTGTTTTTT.

This clone was picked up a small number of times. This rearrangement joins TRBV29-1 to TRBJ1-1, with a tentative D call TRBD1 (5 bases). V lost 3 bases and J lost 1, with 9 bases in between. The CDR3 is made up of 13 amino acids. The germline V gene has CDR1 SQVTM and CDR2 ANQGSEA. The CDR3 coding sequence is TGCAGCGTTGATTTACAGGAGAACACTGAAGCTTTCTTT. Protein: CSVDLQENTEAFF. Full variable domain (remainder filled in from reference TRBV29-1 and TRBJ1-1): SAVISQKPSRDICQRGTSLTIQCQVDSQVTMMFWYRQQPGQSLTLIATANQGSEATYESGFVIDKFPISRPNLTFSTLTVSNMSPEDSSIYLCSVDLQENTEAFFGQGTRLTVV.

The chain carries TRBV18 and TRBJ2-1; D remains ambiguous. Trimming took 6 bases from V and 7 from J, leaving 13 bases between them. This CDR3 is 13 amino acids long. The germline gives CDR1 KGHSH, CDR2 LQKENI. This chain's CDR3 is CASSSVPENEQFF. The DNA for the CDR3 is TGTGCCAGCTCCTCTGTTCCGGAGAATGAGCAGTTCTTC.

This sequence joins TRBV5-6 and TRBJ2-5; D perhaps matches TRBD1 (5 bases). Looked up from germline, CDR1 is SGHDT and CDR2 is YYEEEE. There are 14 residues in the CDR3. Deletions cut 4 bases from V and 2 bases from J, with 12 bases between. CDR3 nucleotide sequence: TGTGCCAGCAGCCCAGAGACAGTACAAGAGACCCAGTACTTC. It is translated as CASSPETVQETQYF. The whole variable domain, filled in from reference TRBV5-6 and TRBJ2-5, reads DAGVTQSPTHLIKTRGQQVTLRCSPKSGHDTVSWYQQALGQGPQFIFQYYEEEERQRGNFPDRFSGHQFPNYSSELNVNALLLGDSALYLCASSPETVQETQYFGPGTRLLVL.

This clone came up a few times. The chain carries TRBV5-1 and TRBJ1-1; the D gene is possibly TRBD1 (5 bases). Looked up from germline, CDR1 is SGHRS and CDR2 is YFSETQ. V was clipped by 4 bases and J by 1 base, with 11 bases between them. The CDR3 is 14 residues long. The chain's CDR3 is CASSLTTGNTEAFF. The CDR3 DNA sequence: TGCGCCAGCAGCCTAACTACAGGGAACACTGAAGCTTTCTTT.